These 23 T cell receptor beta chains originate from one sample sequenced in a study of T-cell memory formation after mild COVID-19. TCRdb ran MiXCR on the 5' RACE reads and lists one entry per CDR3 protein. This table has approximately 150,000 distinct CDR3 sequences, roughly 15% appearing once. Input material: PBMCs or a T cell subset sorted from them (not recorded which). The source of these receptors is an adult woman who had mild COVID-19 (a few samples of this study predate the infection). Cell type and time point are not known.

This chain uses TRBV24-1 with TRBJ2-1, with TRBD1 matching over 8 bases. CDR1 and CDR2 (germline): KGHDR, SFDVKD. J lost 1 base, V lost 5 bases, and 3 bases had no gene match. The CDR3 is made up of 15 amino acids. DNA for the CDR3: TGTGCCACCAGTGGTGGACAGGGATCCTACAATGAGCAGTTCTTC. As protein: CATSGGQGSYNEQFF.

This sequence joins TRBV9 and TRBJ2-2; D may be TRBD2 (5 bases). The CDR3 contains 15 residues. The V end lost 4 bases, the J end lost 4 bases, and 14 bases lay between the germline ends. CDR1 is SGDLS and CDR2 is YYNGEE in the germline V gene. CDR3 DNA sequence: TGTGCCAGCAGCCCACCAGGTCGGGGCACCGGGGAGCTGTTTTTT. Encoded protein: CASSPPGRGTGELFF. The full variable domain, its missing parts supplied by reference TRBV9 and TRBJ2-2, is DSGVTQTPKHLITATGQRVTLRCSPRSGDLSVYWYQQSLDQGLQFLIQYYNGEERAKGNILERFSAQQFPDLHSELNLSSLELGDSALYFCASSPPGRGTGELFFGEGSRLTVL.

This clonotype was recorded at least ten times. V usage is TRBV20-1 and J usage is TRBJ1-1, with 10 bases fitting TRBD1. J was trimmed by 4 bases and V by 1 base; bases with no gene match: 9. The CDR3 sequence is 16 residues long. Germline V gene data show CDR1 as DFQATT and CDR2 as SNEGSKA (reference sequence). CDR3 residues: CSARARDRGWSTEAFF. CDR3 coding DNA: TGCAGTGCTAGAGCCCGGGACAGGGGATGGAGCACTGAAGCTTTCTTT.

The chain links TRBV12-3 or TRBV12-4 to TRBJ2-7; 9 positions agree with TRBD2. There are 14 residues in the CDR3. V dropped 5 bases and J dropped 8; count of bases not matched to a gene: 10. CDR3: CASSPGTSPLKQYF. The CDR3 DNA follows: TGTGCCAGCAGTCCCGGGACTAGCCCTCTTAAGCAGTACTTC.

Only a few counts were recorded for this clonotype. The CDR3 DNA reads TGTGCCAGTAGTATTTCGACTGGGCTTCTCTACGAGCAGTACTTC. It is translated as CASSISTGLLYEQYF. This sequence joins TRBV19 and TRBJ2-7, with unresolved D. Trimming removed 3 bases at V and 3 bases at J, with 15 bases between. The CDR3 consists of 15 residues. In germline, CDR1 is LNHDA, CDR2 SQIVND (reference sequence).

With respect to this clonotype: The junction departs from germline at one end; a sequencing error may be responsible. V gene TRBV29-1 combines with J gene TRBJ2-1, with 7 bases lining up with TRBD1. This CDR3 is 13 amino acids long. Germline loops: CDR1 SQVTM, CDR2 ANQGSEA. In DNA form, the CDR3 reads TGTACAGCGAACAGGGGCCTAGGGAATGAGCAGTTCTTC. It is translated as CTANRGLGNEQFF.

This clonotype came up a few times. V is TRBV6-5 and J is TRBJ1-2; unclear D gene. The CDR3 is made up of 16 amino acids. Per the germline V gene, CDR1 is MNHEY and CDR2 is SVGAGI. The V gene lost 6 bases and the J gene lost 2 bases, with 19 bases spanning the gap. The CDR3 bases are TGTGCCAGCAGACCTCGAATGGAGTCCCGGAACTATGGCTACACCTTC. It specifies CASRPRMESRNYGYTF.

J is TRBJ2-7 and V is TRBV20-1; possibly TRBD1 for D (5 bases). V lost 7 bases and J lost 3, with 16 bases in between. The length of the CDR3 is 13 residues. Per the germline V gene, CDR1 is DFQATT and CDR2 is SNEGSKA (reference sequence). The CDR3 nucleotides read TGCAGTGTTGTGGGGCCACCCCTCTACGAGCAGTACTTC. Translation: CSVVGPPLYEQYF.

This clonotype was seen ten or more times. V gene TRBV27 combines with J gene TRBJ2-1, with 9 bases identical to TRBD2. After removal of 8 bases from V and 6 bases from J, the junction contained 14 bases not matched to a gene. This CDR3 is built from 16 residues. Germline CDR1 and CDR2: MNHEY and SMNVEV (reference sequence). The CDR3 protein is CASSRRGSGRGNEQFF. The CDR3 DNA reads TGTGCCAGCTCTCGGAGGGGTAGCGGGAGAGGCAATGAGCAGTTCTTC.

The V gene is TRBV20-1, the J gene TRBJ1-2; 7 bases are shared with TRBD1. The V and J ends lost 3 bases and 1 base, in that order; junction bases with no gene match: 5. CDR1 is DFQATT, CDR2 SNEGSKA, per germline (reference sequence). The length of the CDR3 is 14 residues. The CDR3 sequence is CSASYGTDNYGYTF. CDR3 in DNA: TGCAGTGCTAGCTACGGGACAGATAACTATGGCTACACCTTC.

The rearrangement uses TRBV29-1 and TRBJ2-1, with TRBD2 identical over 7 bases. The CDR3 length is 14 residues. Looked up from germline, CDR1 is SQVTM and CDR2 is ANQGSEA. V lost 6 bases, J lost 7 bases, and 12 bases stayed unmatched. CDR3 bases: TGCAGCGTAAACCCCCTGGGGCGGGGGAATGAGCAGTTCTTC. Translated, it gives CSVNPLGRGNEQFF.

In its sample, this clonotype was seen a few times. This chain links TRBV24-1 with TRBJ2-1, with D tentatively TRBD2 (6 bases). The V gene lost 2 bases and the J gene lost 7 bases, with 17 bases spanning the gap. Germline CDR1 reads KGHDR; CDR2 reads SFDVKD. The length of the CDR3 is 16 residues. The CDR3 DNA is TGTGCCACCAGTGATTGGGGGACTGGGGTGGGAAATGAGCAGTTCTTC. Translation gives CATSDWGTGVGNEQFF.

This clonotype was recorded a few times. The CDR3 sequence: CAGTSGYGYTF. CDR3 nucleotide sequence: TGTGCCGGTACTTCGGGGTATGGCTACACCTTC. The gene calls are TRBV19 and TRBJ1-2; the D is unclear. The CDR3 spans 11 residues. Deletions cut 11 bases from V and 5 bases from J, with 12 bases between. Germline loops: CDR1 LNHDA, CDR2 SQIVND (reference sequence).

This clonotype appeared a few times. The V call is TRBV6-6, the J call TRBJ1-1; D possibly corresponds to TRBD1 (5 bases). Germline CDR1 and CDR2: MNHNY and SVGAGI (reference sequence). V was trimmed by 2 bases and J by 1 base, leaving 8 bases between them. This CDR3 has 14 residues. CDR3 nucleotide sequence: TGTGCCAGCAGTTACAAGGGGCAGAACACTGAAGCTTTCTTT. Amino acid sequence: CASSYKGQNTEAFF.

This clonotype was seen more than once but under ten times. This chain links TRBV18 with TRBJ2-4; 9 bases are a match to TRBD1. The CDR3 extends over 13 amino acids. Germline trimming cut 8 bases from V and 8 bases from J; bases unmatched to any gene: 7. Germline CDR1 KGHSH, CDR2 LQKENI. The CDR3 protein is CASTTGGADIQYF. The CDR3 region has the DNA TGTGCCAGCACTACAGGGGGCGCGGACATTCAGTACTTC.

V is TRBV27 and J is TRBJ2-7; D remains ambiguous. CDR3 length: 12 amino acids. CDR1 and CDR2 from the germline V gene are MNHEY and SMNVEV (reference sequence). The V and J ends lost 8 bases and 2 bases respectively, with 10 bases between them. The CDR3 protein is CASGPGTYEQYF. The CDR3 DNA is TGTGCCAGCGGTCCAGGAACCTACGAGCAGTACTTC.

The chain is built from TRBV18 and TRBJ2-7; 9 positions agree with TRBD1. The germline CDR1 and CDR2 sequences are KGHSH and LQKENI. CDR3 length: 16 amino acids. Losses at the gene ends were 5 bases for V and 0 bases for J; bases not matched to a gene: 8. As DNA, the CDR3 is TGTGCCAGCTCATCATACAGGGGGCCCGGCTCCTACGAGCAGTACTTC. Protein sequence: CASSSYRGPGSYEQYF. The entire variable domain, with the rest obtained from reference TRBV18 and TRBJ2-7, is as follows: NAGVMQNPRHLVRRRGQEARLRCSPMKGHSHVYWYRQLPEEGLKFMVYLQKENIIDESGMPKERFSAEFPKEGPSILRIQQVVRGDSAAYFCASSSYRGPGSYEQYFGPGTRLTVT.

V usage is TRBV19 and J usage is TRBJ2-2; D ambiguous. CDR3 length equals 13 residues. The germline gives CDR1 LNHDA, CDR2 SQIVND (reference sequence). The ends were cut back, 6 bases at V and 3 bases at J, with 8 bases in the middle. The CDR3 DNA sequence: TGTGCCAGTAGCCCTCGCCACACCGGGGAGCTGTTTTTT. This sequence encodes CASSPRHTGELFF.

The chain has TRBV18 and TRBJ2-3; 9 bases are shared with TRBD1. Germline V gives CDR1 KGHSH, CDR2 LQKENI. This CDR3 has 16 amino acids. Trimming took 3 bases from V and 3 from J; bases not matched to a gene: 7. This CDR3 reads CASSPGTGYWTDTQYF. The CDR3 DNA reads as TGTGCCAGCTCACCCGGGACAGGGTATTGGACAGATACGCAGTATTTT.

The sample holds a few counts of this clonotype. The chain employs TRBV27 and TRBJ2-4, with 7 nucleotides matching TRBD1. CDR3 size: 14 residues. V gave up 2 bases and J gave up 8 bases; unmatched junction bases: 6. Germline lookup yields CDR1 MNHEY and CDR2 SMNVEV (reference sequence). The CDR3 bases are TGTGCCAGCAGTTTAGTAGAGGGGGCCGACATTCAGTACTTC. Translating gives CASSLVEGADIQYF.

This clonotype turned up a few times. This chain uses TRBV4-3 with TRBJ2-3, with D hard to call. CDR3 length: 13 amino acids. Germline lookup yields CDR1 LGHNA and CDR2 YSLEER. Trimming stripped 1 base from V and 5 bases from J, with 7 bases between. CDR3 DNA sequence: TGCGCCAGCAGCCAAGCAGTAGGAGATACGCAGTATTTT. This translates into CASSQAVGDTQYF.

A few counts support this clonotype. This chain uses TRBV2 with TRBJ2-3, with no clear D. Germline loops: CDR1 SNHLY, CDR2 FYNNEI. This CDR3 contains 12 residues. V was cut by 3 bases and J by 11 bases, with 12 bases left in between. Here the CDR3 reads CASSDMVNLQYF. In DNA, the CDR3 is TGTGCCAGCAGTGATATGGTCAACTTGCAGTATTTT.

The chain recombines TRBV7-6 with TRBJ2-7; 9 bases are shared with TRBD1. V was clipped by 4 bases and J by 3 bases; unmatched bases: 4. The CDR3 is 14 residues long. Germline CDR1 SGHVS, CDR2 FNYEAQ. CDR3 sequence (DNA): TGTGCCAGCAGCTGGGGACAGGGTGGCTACGAGCAGTACTTC. This gives the protein CASSWGQGGYEQYF.